This TCR beta chain was identified in a study of monozygotic twins with inflammatory bowel disease. TCRdb reanalyzed the 5' RACE reads, giving one entry per CDR3 protein sequence and no DNA. The table lists more than 350,000 distinct CDR3 sequences, with 2.4% in the top ten. The CDR3 has 16 amino acids. CDR1 SGHRS and CDR2 YFSETQ come from the germline V gene. The chain has TRBV5-1 and TRBJ2-1. Material for sequencing was blood. The TCR originated in a human donor with ulcerative colitis or Crohn's disease, or a healthy co-twin of an affected twin (not recorded which). The CDR3: CASSLVATVNGNEQFF.